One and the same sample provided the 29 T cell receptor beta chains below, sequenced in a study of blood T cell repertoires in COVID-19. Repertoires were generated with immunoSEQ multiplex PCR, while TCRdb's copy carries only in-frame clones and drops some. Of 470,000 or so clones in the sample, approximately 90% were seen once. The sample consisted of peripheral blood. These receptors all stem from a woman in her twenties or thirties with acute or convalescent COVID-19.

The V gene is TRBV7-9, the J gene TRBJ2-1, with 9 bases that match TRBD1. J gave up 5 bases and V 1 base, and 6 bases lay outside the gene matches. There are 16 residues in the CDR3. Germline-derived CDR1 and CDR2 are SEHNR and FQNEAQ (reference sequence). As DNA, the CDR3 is TGTGCCAGCAGCTTAGGCTTTTGGGACAGGGACAATGAGCAGTTCTTC. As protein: CASSLGFWDRDNEQFF.

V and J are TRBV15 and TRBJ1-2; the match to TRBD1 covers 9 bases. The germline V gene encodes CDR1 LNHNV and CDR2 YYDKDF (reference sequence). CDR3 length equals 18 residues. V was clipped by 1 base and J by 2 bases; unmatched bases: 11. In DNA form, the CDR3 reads TGTGCCACCAGCAGAGCTTCCTCACAGGGGGCCCGGAACTATGGCTACACCTTC. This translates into CATSRASSQGARNYGYTF.

The chain's CDR3 is CASSGSQGLRGKPQHF. CDR3 nucleotides: TGTGCCAGCAGCGGATCACAGGGGCTTAGGGGAAAGCCCCAGCATTTT. V gene TRBV28 combines with J gene TRBJ1-5; 7 nucleotides match TRBD1. Trimming took 6 bases from V and 8 from J; bases not matched to a gene: 16. Germline lookup yields CDR1 MDHEN and CDR2 SYDVKM. This CDR3 contains 16 residues.

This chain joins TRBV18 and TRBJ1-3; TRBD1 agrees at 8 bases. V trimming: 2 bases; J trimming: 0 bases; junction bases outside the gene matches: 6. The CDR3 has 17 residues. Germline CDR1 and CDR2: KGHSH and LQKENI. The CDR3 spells CASSPRTGSSSGNTIYF. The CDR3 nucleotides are TGTGCCAGCTCACCAAGGACAGGGTCAAGCTCTGGAAACACCATATATTTT.

The DNA of the CDR3 is TGTGCCAGCAGCTATAGCGGGAGGACCTACGAGCAGTACTTC. This gives the protein CASSYSGRTYEQYF. The chain combines TRBV7-8 with TRBJ2-7; TRBD2 aligns across 10 bases. CDR3 size: 14 residues. J lost 2 bases, V lost 4 bases, and 2 bases had no gene match. Germline V gene sequence: CDR1 SGHVS, CDR2 FQNEAQ.

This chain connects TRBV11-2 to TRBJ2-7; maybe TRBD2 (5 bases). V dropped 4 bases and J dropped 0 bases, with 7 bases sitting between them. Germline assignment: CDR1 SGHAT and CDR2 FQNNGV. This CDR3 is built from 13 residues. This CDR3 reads CASSSGLSYEQYF. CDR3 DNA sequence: TGTGCCAGCAGCTCAGGACTCTCCTACGAGCAGTACTTC.

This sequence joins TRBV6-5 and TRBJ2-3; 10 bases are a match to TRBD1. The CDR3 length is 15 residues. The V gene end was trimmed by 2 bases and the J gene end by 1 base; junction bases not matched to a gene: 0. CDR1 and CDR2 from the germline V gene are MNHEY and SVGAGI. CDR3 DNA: TGTGCCAGCAGTTACGGACAGGGGGGCACAGATACGCAGTATTTT. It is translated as CASSYGQGGTDTQYF.

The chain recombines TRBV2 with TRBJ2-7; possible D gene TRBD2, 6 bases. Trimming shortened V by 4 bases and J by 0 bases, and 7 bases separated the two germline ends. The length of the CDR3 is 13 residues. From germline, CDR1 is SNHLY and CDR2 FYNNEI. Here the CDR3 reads CASSGDSSYEQYF. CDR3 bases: TGTGCCAGCAGTGGGGACTCCTCCTACGAGCAGTACTTC.

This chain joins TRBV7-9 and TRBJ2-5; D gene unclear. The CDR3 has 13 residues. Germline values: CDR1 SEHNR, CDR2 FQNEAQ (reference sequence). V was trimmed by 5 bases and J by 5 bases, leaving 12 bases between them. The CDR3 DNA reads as TGTGCCAGCAGCAATAGTGCGTGGGAGACCCAGTACTTC. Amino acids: CASSNSAWETQYF.

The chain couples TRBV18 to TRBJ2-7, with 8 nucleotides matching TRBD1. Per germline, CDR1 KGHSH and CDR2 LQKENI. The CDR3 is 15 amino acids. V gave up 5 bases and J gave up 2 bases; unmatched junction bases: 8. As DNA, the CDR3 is TGTGCCAGCTCAATCCAGGGGGCAGTCGCCTACGAGCAGTACTTC. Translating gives CASSIQGAVAYEQYF.

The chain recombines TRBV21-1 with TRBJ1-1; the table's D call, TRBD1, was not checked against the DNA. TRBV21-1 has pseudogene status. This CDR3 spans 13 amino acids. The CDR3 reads CASSKAQGRLAFF. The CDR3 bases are TGTGCCAGCAGCAAAGCGCAGGGTCGGTTGGCTTTCTTT.

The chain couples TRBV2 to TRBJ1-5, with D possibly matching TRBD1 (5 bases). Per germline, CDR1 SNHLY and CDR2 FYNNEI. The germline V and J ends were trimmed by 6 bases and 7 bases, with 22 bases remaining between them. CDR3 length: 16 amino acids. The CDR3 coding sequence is TGTGCCAGCAGCCCTGACAGCGCCCAGGAGTGGCAGCCCCAGCATTTT. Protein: CASSPDSAQEWQPQHF.

The CDR3, as DNA: TGTGCCAGCAGTGAGTGGGGGGGGCTTGGGGAGACCCAGTACTTC. This translates into CASSEWGGLGETQYF. This chain uses TRBV6-1 with TRBJ2-5; D might be TRBD2 (7 bases). Germline V gives CDR1 MNHNS, CDR2 SASEGT. V lost 3 bases, J lost 5 bases, and 16 bases lay in between. The CDR3 loop spans 15 amino acids.

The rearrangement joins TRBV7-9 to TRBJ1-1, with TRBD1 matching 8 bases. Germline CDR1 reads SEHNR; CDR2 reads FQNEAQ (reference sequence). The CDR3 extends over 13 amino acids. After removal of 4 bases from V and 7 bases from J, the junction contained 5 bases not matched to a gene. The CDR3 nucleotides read TGTGCCAGCAGCTCCCACGACAGGGGTGAAGCTTTCTTT. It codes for CASSSHDRGEAFF.

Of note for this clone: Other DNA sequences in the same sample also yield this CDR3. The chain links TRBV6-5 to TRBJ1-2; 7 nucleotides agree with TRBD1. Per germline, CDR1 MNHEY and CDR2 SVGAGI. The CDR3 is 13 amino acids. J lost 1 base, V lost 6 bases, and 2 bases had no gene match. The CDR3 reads CASRRDSNYGYTF. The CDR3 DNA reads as TGTGCCAGCAGAAGGGACAGTAACTATGGCTACACCTTC.

CDR3 nucleotides: TGTGCCAGCATGGCCCGGGGACTAGCGGAAAATGAGCAGTTCTTC. Translation: CASMARGLAENEQFF. The chain links TRBV27 to TRBJ2-1; 11 nucleotides match TRBD2. The germline CDR1 and CDR2 sequences are MNHEY and SMNVEV (reference sequence). The CDR3 covers 15 residues. V was clipped by 7 bases and J by 7 bases; unmatched bases: 9.

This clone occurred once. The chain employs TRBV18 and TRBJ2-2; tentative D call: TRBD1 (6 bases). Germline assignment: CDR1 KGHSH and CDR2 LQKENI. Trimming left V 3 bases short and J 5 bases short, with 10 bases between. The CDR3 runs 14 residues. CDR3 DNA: TGTGCCAGCTCACCTAGGACAGAGACCGGGGAGCTGTTTTTT. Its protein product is CASSPRTETGELFF.

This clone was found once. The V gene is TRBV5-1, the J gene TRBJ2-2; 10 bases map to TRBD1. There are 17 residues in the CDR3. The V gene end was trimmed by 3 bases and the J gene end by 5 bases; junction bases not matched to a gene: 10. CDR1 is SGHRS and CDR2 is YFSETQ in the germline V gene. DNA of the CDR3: TGCGCCAGCAGCTACCTTGTCCGGACAGGGGGAACCGGGGAGCTGTTTTTT. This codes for CASSYLVRTGGTGELFF.

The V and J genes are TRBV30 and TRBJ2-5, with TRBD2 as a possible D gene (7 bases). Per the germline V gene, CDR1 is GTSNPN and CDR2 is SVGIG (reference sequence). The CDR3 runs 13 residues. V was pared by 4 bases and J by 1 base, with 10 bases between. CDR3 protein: CAWNGGAQETQYF. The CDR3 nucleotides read TGTGCCTGGAATGGGGGGGCCCAAGAGACCCAGTACTTC.

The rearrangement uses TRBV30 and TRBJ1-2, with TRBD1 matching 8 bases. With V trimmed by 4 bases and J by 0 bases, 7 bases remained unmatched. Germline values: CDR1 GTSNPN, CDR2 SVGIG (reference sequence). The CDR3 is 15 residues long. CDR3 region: CAWTSGQGPNYGYTF. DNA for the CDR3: TGTGCCTGGACCTCTGGACAGGGTCCTAACTATGGCTACACCTTC.

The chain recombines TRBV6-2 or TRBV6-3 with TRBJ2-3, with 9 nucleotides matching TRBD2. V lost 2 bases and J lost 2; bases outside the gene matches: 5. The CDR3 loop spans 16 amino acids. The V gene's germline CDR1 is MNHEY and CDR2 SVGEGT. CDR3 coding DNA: TGTGCCAGCAGTTACGGGGAGCGGGGGGACACAGATACGCAGTATTTT. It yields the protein CASSYGERGDTDTQYF.

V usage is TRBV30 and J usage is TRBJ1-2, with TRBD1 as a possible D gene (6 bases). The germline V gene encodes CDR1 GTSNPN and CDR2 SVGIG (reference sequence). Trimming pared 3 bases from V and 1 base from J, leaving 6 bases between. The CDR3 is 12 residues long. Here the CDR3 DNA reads TGTGCCTGGAGCAGGGGTAACTATGGCTACACCTTC. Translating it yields CAWSRGNYGYTF.

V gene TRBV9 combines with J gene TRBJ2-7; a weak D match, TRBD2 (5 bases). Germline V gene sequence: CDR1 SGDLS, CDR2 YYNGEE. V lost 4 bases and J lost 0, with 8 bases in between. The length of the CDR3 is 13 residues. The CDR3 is CASSRGDSYEQYF. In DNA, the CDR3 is TGTGCCAGCAGCCGGGGTGACTCCTACGAGCAGTACTTC.

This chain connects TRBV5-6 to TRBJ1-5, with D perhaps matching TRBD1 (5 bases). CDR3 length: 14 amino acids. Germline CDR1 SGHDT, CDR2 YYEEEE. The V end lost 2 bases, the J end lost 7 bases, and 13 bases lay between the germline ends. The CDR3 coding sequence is TGTGCCAGCAGCTTCGGAGGGGCAGGACAGCCCCAGCATTTT. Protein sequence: CASSFGGAGQPQHF.

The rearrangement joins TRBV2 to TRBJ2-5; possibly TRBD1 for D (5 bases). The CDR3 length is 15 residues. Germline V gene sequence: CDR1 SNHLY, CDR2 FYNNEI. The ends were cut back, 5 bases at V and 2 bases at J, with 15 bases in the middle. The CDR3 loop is CASSTPRQFQETQYF. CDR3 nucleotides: TGTGCCAGCAGTACTCCACGACAGTTTCAAGAGACCCAGTACTTC.

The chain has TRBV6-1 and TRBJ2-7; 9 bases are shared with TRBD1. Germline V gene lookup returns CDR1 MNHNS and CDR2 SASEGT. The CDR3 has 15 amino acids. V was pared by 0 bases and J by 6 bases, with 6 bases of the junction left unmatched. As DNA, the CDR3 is TGTGCCAGCAGTGAAGCATCCGGACAGGGGTCCGAGCAGTACTTC. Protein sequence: CASSEASGQGSEQYF.

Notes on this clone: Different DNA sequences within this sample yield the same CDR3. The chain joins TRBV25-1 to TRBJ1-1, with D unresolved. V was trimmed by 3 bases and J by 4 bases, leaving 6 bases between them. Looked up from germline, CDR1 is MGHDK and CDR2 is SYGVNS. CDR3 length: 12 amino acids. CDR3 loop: CASSDRGTEAFF. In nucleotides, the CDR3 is TGTGCCAGCAGTGACAGAGGCACTGAAGCTTTCTTT.

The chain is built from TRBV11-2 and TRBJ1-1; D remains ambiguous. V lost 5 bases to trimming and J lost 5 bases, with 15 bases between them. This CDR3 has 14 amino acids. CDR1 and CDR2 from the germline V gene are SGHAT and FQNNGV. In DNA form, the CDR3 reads TGTGCCAGCAGCAAACGACCGGGAGTGACTGAAGCTTTCTTT. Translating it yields CASSKRPGVTEAFF.

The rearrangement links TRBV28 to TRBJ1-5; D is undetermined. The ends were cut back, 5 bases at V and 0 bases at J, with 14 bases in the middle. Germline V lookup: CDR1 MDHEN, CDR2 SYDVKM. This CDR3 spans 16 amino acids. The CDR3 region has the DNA TGTGCCAGCAGTCCCCCCGTAGGGAGTAGCAATCAGCCCCAGCATTTT. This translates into CASSPPVGSSNQPQHF.